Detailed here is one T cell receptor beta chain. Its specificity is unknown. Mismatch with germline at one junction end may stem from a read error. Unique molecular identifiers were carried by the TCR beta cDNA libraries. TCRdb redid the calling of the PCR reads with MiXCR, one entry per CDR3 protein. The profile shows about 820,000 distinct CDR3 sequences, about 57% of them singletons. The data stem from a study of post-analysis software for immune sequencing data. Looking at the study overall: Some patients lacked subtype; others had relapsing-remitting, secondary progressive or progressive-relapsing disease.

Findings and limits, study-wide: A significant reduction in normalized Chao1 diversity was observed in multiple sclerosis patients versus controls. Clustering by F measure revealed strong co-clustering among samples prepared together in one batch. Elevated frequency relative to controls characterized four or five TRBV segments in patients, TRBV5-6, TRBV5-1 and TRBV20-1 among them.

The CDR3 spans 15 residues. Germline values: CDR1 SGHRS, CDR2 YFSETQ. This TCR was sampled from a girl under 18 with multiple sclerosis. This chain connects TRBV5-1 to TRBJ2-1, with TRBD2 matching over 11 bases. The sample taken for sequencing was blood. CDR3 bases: TGTGCCAGCCAGGACCTTACTAGCGGGAGCGATGAGCAGTTCTTC. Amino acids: CASQDLTSGSDEQFF.